Below, 16 T cell receptor beta chains from the same sample are listed, as sequenced in a study of T cell responses to AZD1222 COVID-19 vaccine. The table came from immunoSEQ multiplex PCR; TCRdb's copy has only in-frame clones and leaves some out. The data contain approximately 30,000 clones, 70% to 90% of them singletons. The specimen comprised peripheral blood, sampled on day 0 of AZD1222 vaccination. The source of these receptors is an adult in good health.

The rearrangement links TRBV10-1 to TRBJ2-1; 9 bases map to TRBD2. Trimming removed 3 bases from V and 6 bases from J; junction bases left unmatched: 6. Germline CDR1 is WNHNN and CDR2 is SYGVQD (reference sequence). The CDR3 contains 15 residues. CDR3 nucleotide sequence: TGCGCCAGCAGTGAATTAGCGGGGGCCCTCAATGAGCAGTTCTTC. Translated: CASSELAGALNEQFF.

The genes are TRBV30 and TRBJ1-1, with D unresolved. Germline V gives CDR1 GTSNPN, CDR2 SVGIG (reference sequence). The CDR3 extends over 14 amino acids. V gave up 2 bases and J gave up 0 bases, with 10 bases separating them. The CDR3 DNA reads as TGTGCCTGGAGTAGGTATACCATGAACACTGAAGCTTTCTTT. It translates to CAWSRYTMNTEAFF.

The CDR3 sequence: CASSPIQGTSTDTQYF. Here the CDR3 DNA reads TGTGCCAGCTCACCAATCCAGGGTACTAGCACAGATACGCAGTATTTT. The J gene is TRBJ2-3, the V gene TRBV18, with TRBD1 as a possible D gene (5 bases). Germline values: CDR1 KGHSH, CDR2 LQKENI. The CDR3 has 16 residues. The germline V and J ends were trimmed by 2 bases and 0 bases, with 12 bases remaining between them. The variable domain in full, completed from reference TRBV18 and TRBJ2-3, reads NAGVMQNPRHLVRRRGQEARLRCSPMKGHSHVYWYRQLPEEGLKFMVYLQKENIIDESGMPKERFSAEFPKEGPSILRIQQVVRGDSAAYFCASSPIQGTSTDTQYFGPGTRLTVL.

The chain has TRBV19 and TRBJ2-7; 12 bases are shared with TRBD2. The CDR3 is made up of 14 amino acids. Germline CDR1 is LNHDA and CDR2 is SQIVND (reference sequence). Trimming took 5 bases from V and 3 from J; bases not matched to a gene: 2. The CDR3 region has the DNA TGTGCCAGTAGTTCGGGACTAGCGGGCTACGAGCAGTACTTC. This gives the protein CASSSGLAGYEQYF.

This chain uses TRBV10-2 with TRBJ2-1; 10 bases are a match to TRBD2. The V gene's germline CDR1 is WSHSY and CDR2 SAAADI. This CDR3 has 14 amino acids. V trimming: 8 bases; J trimming: 10 bases; junction bases outside the gene matches: 11. CDR3 nucleotide sequence: TGCGCCAGCCGAGGAGGGGGGGGACTAGCGGAGCAGTTCTTC. It specifies CASRGGGGLAEQFF.

The V and J genes are TRBV5-1 and TRBJ1-1; TRBD1 aligns across 8 bases. The CDR3 is 15 amino acids. In germline, CDR1 is SGHRS, CDR2 YFSETQ. V was pared by 4 bases and J by 6 bases, with 11 bases of the junction left unmatched. The CDR3 protein is CASSLTQGEGAEAFF. The CDR3 nucleotides are TGCGCCAGCAGCCTGACACAGGGGGAAGGGGCTGAAGCTTTCTTT.

This rearrangement joins TRBV25-1 to TRBJ1-1; D possibly corresponds to TRBD1 (6 bases). The CDR3 is 13 residues long. Trimming cost V 6 bases and J 1 base, with 9 bases left between them. CDR1 is MGHDK, CDR2 SYGVNS, per germline. The CDR3 protein is CASRQGWNTEAFF. The DNA for the CDR3 is TGTGCCAGCAGACAGGGTTGGAACACTGAAGCTTTCTTT.

V gene TRBV18 combines with J gene TRBJ1-4, with a possible D match to TRBD1 (5 bases). The CDR3 extends over 15 amino acids. The germline V gene encodes CDR1 KGHSH and CDR2 LQKENI. V shed 2 bases and J shed 8 bases, with 15 bases lying between them. CDR3 amino acids: CASSPTGGIIEKLFF. The CDR3 DNA reads TGTGCCAGCTCACCAACCGGGGGGATAATAGAAAAACTGTTTTTT.

The CDR3 DNA follows: TGTGCCAGCAGCTTAGACAGGGCCGGAAACACCATATATTTT. Amino acid sequence: CASSLDRAGNTIYF. The gene calls are TRBV7-9 and TRBJ1-3, with D possibly being TRBD1 (6 bases). The CDR3 is made up of 14 amino acids. Germline V CDR1 and CDR2: SEHNR, FQNEAQ (reference sequence). Trimming took 1 base from V and 4 from J, leaving 8 bases between them.

The genes are TRBV19 and TRBJ1-2; D remains unclear. The CDR3 length is 13 residues. V lost 3 bases to trimming and J lost 3 bases, with 8 bases between them. Per the germline V gene, CDR1 is LNHDA and CDR2 is SQIVND (reference sequence). DNA for the CDR3: TGTGCCAGTAGTATCAGGAGCGACTATGGCTACACCTTC. This codes for CASSIRSDYGYTF.

This sequence joins TRBV19 and TRBJ1-5; D gene unclear. The CDR3 covers 13 residues. V was pared by 1 base and J by 6 bases, with 7 bases between. Germline lookup yields CDR1 LNHDA and CDR2 SQIVND (reference sequence). CDR3 DNA: TGTGCCAGTAGTATAGCAGTAAGTCAGCCCCAGCATTTT. Translated, it gives CASSIAVSQPQHF.

This clone was seen just once. The rearrangement links TRBV6-5 to TRBJ2-5; the D gene is possibly TRBD2 (6 bases). Trimming took 5 bases from V and 2 from J, leaving 12 bases between them. The CDR3 length is 14 residues. Germline CDR1 reads MNHEY; CDR2 reads SVGAGI. The CDR3 spells CASSPIAVQETQYF. The CDR3 DNA reads TGTGCCAGCAGTCCCATAGCGGTTCAAGAGACCCAGTACTTC.

In its sample, this clone was seen a few times. The V gene is TRBV12-3 or TRBV12-4, the J gene TRBJ1-5; no firm D call. This CDR3 spans 13 amino acids. V was cut by 8 bases and J by 0 bases, with 8 bases left in between. CDR3 coding DNA: TGTGCCAGCCATCGGGATAGCAATCAGCCCCAGCATTTT. It translates to CASHRDSNQPQHF.

V and J are TRBV11-2 and TRBJ1-2; D uncertain. CDR1 and CDR2 (germline): SGHAT, FQNNGV. This CDR3 contains 13 residues. The germline V and J ends were trimmed by 3 bases and 0 bases, with 5 bases remaining between them. The CDR3 reads CASSFAANYGYTF. The CDR3, as DNA: TGTGCCAGCAGCTTTGCGGCTAACTATGGCTACACCTTC.

The chain combines TRBV4-3 with TRBJ2-7, with unresolved D. CDR1 is LGHNA, CDR2 YSLEER, per germline. This CDR3 is 14 amino acids long. The ends were cut back, 0 bases at V and 1 base at J, with 7 bases in the middle. The CDR3 sequence is CASSQDGESYEQYF. The CDR3 DNA sequence: TGCGCCAGCAGCCAAGATGGAGAGTCCTACGAGCAGTACTTC.

The chain employs TRBV10-3 and TRBJ2-5, with D possibly called TRBD1 or TRBD2 (5 bases each). The V gene lost 3 bases and the J gene lost 5 bases, with 10 bases spanning the gap. Germline lookup yields CDR1 ENHRY and CDR2 SYGVKD. There are 13 residues in the CDR3. The CDR3 here is CAISEPEGETQYF. For the CDR3, the DNA is TGTGCCATCAGTGAACCCGAGGGGGAGACCCAGTACTTC.